The clone carrying this T cell receptor beta chain was counted between two and nine times. Germline-derived CDR1 and CDR2 are SGDLS and YYNGEE. The ends lost 2 bases at V and 4 bases at J; junction bases unmatched: 8. The CDR3 is 15 residues long. The entry originates in a study of T-cell memory formation after mild COVID-19. MiXCR, applied by TCRdb to the 5' RACE reads, yields one record per CDR3 protein. The sample records about 250,000 distinct CDR3 sequences, less than 20% being singletons. The origin of this receptor is a man in his late teens or twenties who had mild COVID-19 (a few samples of this study predate the infection). Cell type and time point are not known. The sequenced material came from PBMCs or a T cell subset sorted from them (not recorded which). The chain carries TRBV9 and TRBJ1-2; 7 nucleotides align to TRBD1. CDR3 DNA: TGTGCCAGCAGCGTCCGTGACAGGGAAATCTATGGCTACACCTTC. Translation gives CASSVRDREIYGYTF.